This TCR beta chain was retrieved from a study of blood T cell repertoires in COVID-19. Germline trimming cut 5 bases from V and 7 bases from J; bases unmatched to any gene: 7. The germline gives CDR1 MDHEN, CDR2 SYDVKM. CDR3 length equals 13 residues. Sequencing used immunoSEQ multiplex PCR; TCRdb keeps in-frame clones, though not all of them. The sample holds about 160,000 clones; about 88% are singletons and the top ten take around 5%. This TCR came from a woman aged 50 to 65 with COVID-19, enrolled during active disease. The rearrangement joins TRBV28 to TRBJ2-7; TRBD2 agrees at 8 bases. Sequencing used peripheral blood. CDR3 sequence: CASSPGTSGEQYF. The CDR3 DNA reads TGTGCCAGCAGTCCCGGGACTAGTGGGGAGCAGTACTTC.